Each of the 25 T cell receptor beta chains below was sequenced from the same sample in a study of PD-1 blockade in classical Hodgkin lymphoma. Time point noted: cycle 4 day 1 (C4D1), after more than five weeks of nivolumab. After autologous stem cell transplantation all patients relapsed, and prior brentuximab vedotin exposure differed between cohorts. Using immunoSEQ multiplex PCR, the repertoire was profiled, and TCRdb retains in-frame clones only, with some absent. The sample has around 50,000 clones, about 90% seen once. The sequenced sample was peripheral blood mononuclear cells (PBMCs), obtained before the fourth cycle of nivolumab. The source of these receptors is a human donor with classical Hodgkin lymphoma.

This sequence joins TRBV9 and TRBJ2-4; D is ambiguous. This CDR3 comprises 15 residues. V was cut by 3 bases and J by 3 bases, with 13 bases left in between. In germline, CDR1 is SGDLS, CDR2 YYNGEE. The CDR3 sequence: CASSDSTVGKNIQYF. CDR3 sequence (DNA): TGTGCCAGCAGCGATTCAACAGTGGGCAAAAACATTCAGTACTTC.

The chain uses TRBV19 and TRBJ1-1; D call uncertain. Per germline, CDR1 LNHDA and CDR2 SQIVND (reference sequence). This CDR3 has 13 residues. Trimming cost V 1 base and J 2 bases, with 5 bases left between them. The CDR3 nucleotides are TGTGCCAGTAGTATAGGGTTTAACACTGAAGCTTTCTTT. Its translation: CASSIGFNTEAFF.

On this clone itself: Since no conserved phenylalanine or tryptophan closes the CDR3, a read error is the likely cause. Because the CDR3's place on the DNA is in doubt, the DNA is left out and the CDR3 is given as listed by TCRdb. The CDR3 sequence is CATSRDRVLRLGKL. The chain combines TRBV15 with TRBJ2-3; TRBD2, the D gene given by the table, was not confirmed from the DNA. Germline V gene data show CDR1 as LNHNV and CDR2 as YYDKDF (reference sequence). The CDR3 is 14 amino acids long, termini counted.

J is TRBJ2-7 and V is TRBV10-3, with D possibly called TRBD1 or TRBD2 (5 bases each). The CDR3 length is 15 residues. From germline, CDR1 is ENHRY and CDR2 SYGVKD. The germline V and J ends were trimmed by 3 bases and 0 bases, with 12 bases remaining between them. Here the CDR3 reads CAISERSGHSYEQYF. The CDR3 coding sequence is TGTGCCATCAGTGAACGAAGCGGACACTCCTACGAGCAGTACTTC.

This CDR3 is CASSPTKGREALYNEQFF. The DNA for the CDR3 is TGTGCCAGCAGCCCGACCAAAGGACGGGAGGCCCTCTACAATGAGCAGTTCTTC. The chain is built from TRBV14 and TRBJ2-1; TRBD2 agrees at 7 bases. This CDR3 is 18 amino acids long. Trimming took 4 bases from V and 3 from J; bases not matched to a gene: 15. CDR1 and CDR2 (germline): SGHDN, FVKESK.

The J gene is TRBJ1-1, the V gene TRBV5-6; D not resolved. The CDR3 consists of 12 residues. Trimming removed 0 bases from V and 8 bases from J, with 8 bases in between. In germline, CDR1 is SGHDT, CDR2 YYEEEE. In nucleotides, the CDR3 is TGTGCCAGCAGCTTGGGTGGCATAGAAGCTTTCTTT. Amino acid sequence: CASSLGGIEAFF. The full variable domain, its missing parts supplied by reference TRBV5-6 and TRBJ1-1, is DAGVTQSPTHLIKTRGQQVTLRCSPKSGHDTVSWYQQALGQGPQFIFQYYEEEERQRGNFPDRFSGHQFPNYSSELNVNALLLGDSALYLCASSLGGIEAFFGQGTRLTVV.

This sequence joins TRBV7-3 and TRBJ1-1; TRBD1 is a possible D gene (6 bases). The CDR3 is made up of 14 amino acids. CDR1 SGHTA and CDR2 FQGTGA come from the germline V gene. V lost 2 bases to trimming and J lost 0 bases, with 7 bases between them. The CDR3 sequence is CASSLGQMNTEAFF. As DNA, the CDR3 is TGTGCCAGCAGCTTAGGACAGATGAACACTGAAGCTTTCTTT.

The chain uses TRBV6-6 and TRBJ2-3; 8 nucleotides match TRBD1. The CDR3 runs 12 residues. Germline V CDR1 and CDR2: MNHNY, SVGAGI (reference sequence). With V trimmed by 6 bases and J by 11 bases, 7 bases remained unmatched. The CDR3: CASSSGGEVQYF. In DNA, the CDR3 is TGTGCCAGCAGCTCAGGGGGCGAGGTGCAGTATTTT.

The chain links TRBV6-5 to TRBJ2-2, with a weak D call TRBD1 (6 bases). The V end lost 5 bases, the J end lost 0 bases, and 10 bases lay between the germline ends. The germline CDR1 and CDR2 sequences are MNHEY and SVGAGI. The CDR3 is made up of 15 amino acids. The DNA of the CDR3 is TGTGCCAGCAGTCCTCGACAGGCGAACACCGGGGAGCTGTTTTTT. The encoded protein is CASSPRQANTGELFF.

This clone appeared a few times. The rearrangement links TRBV5-6 to TRBJ1-2; maybe TRBD1 (5 bases). Per germline, CDR1 SGHDT and CDR2 YYEEEE. V lost 4 bases to trimming and J lost 4 bases, with 14 bases between them. The CDR3 runs 14 residues. The CDR3 spells CASSLGRGTYGYTF. In nucleotides, the CDR3 is TGTGCCAGCAGCCTGGGGCGGGGAACCTATGGCTACACCTTC.

The chain recombines TRBV10-3 with TRBJ2-3; tentative D call: TRBD2 (5 bases). This CDR3 spans 14 amino acids. Trimming shortened V by 8 bases and J by 5 bases, and 17 bases separated the two germline ends. Germline V CDR1 and CDR2: ENHRY, SYGVKD. This CDR3 is CAIGPSNSIDTQYF. The CDR3 DNA reads as TGTGCCATCGGTCCTAGCAACTCTATAGATACGCAGTATTTT.

The rearrangement links TRBV21-1 to TRBJ2-3; TRBD2, the D gene given by the table, was not confirmed from the DNA. TRBV21-1 is annotated as a pseudogene. The CDR3 runs 16 residues. The CDR3 nucleotides are TGTGCCAGCAGCAAAGTGCCCAGCGGGAGGGCCGATACGCAGTATTTT. Translation: CASSKVPSGRADTQYF.

V is TRBV14 and J is TRBJ2-3; 9 bases line up with TRBD2. Germline-derived CDR1 and CDR2 are SGHDN and FVKESK. V lost 1 base to trimming and J lost 0 bases; unmatched junction nucleotides: 5. The CDR3 length is 17 residues. CDR3 coding DNA: TGTGCCAGCAGCCAAGGCCGGACTAGCGCCAGCACAGATACGCAGTATTTT. Residues: CASSQGRTSASTDTQYF.

The J gene is TRBJ1-1, the V gene TRBV7-8; possible D gene TRBD1, 5 bases. Germline CDR1 reads SGHVS; CDR2 reads FQNEAQ. The CDR3 spans 17 residues. V gave up 5 bases and J gave up 0 bases, with 19 bases separating them. The CDR3: CASSPRGGRNMNTEAFF. In DNA form, the CDR3 reads TGTGCCAGCAGCCCTAGGGGTGGGCGGAACATGAACACTGAAGCTTTCTTT.

The CDR3 protein is CASSPHGGSSTDTQYF. The CDR3 DNA follows: TGTGCCAGCAGCCCTCATGGCGGGTCAAGCACAGATACGCAGTATTTT. The chain uses TRBV9 and TRBJ2-3, with D possibly being TRBD2 (5 bases). Trimming left V 4 bases short and J 0 bases short, with 15 bases between. Germline V gives CDR1 SGDLS, CDR2 YYNGEE. There are 16 residues in the CDR3. Looking up the rest from reference TRBV9 and TRBJ2-3 gives the full variable domain: DSGVTQTPKHLITATGQRVTLRCSPRSGDLSVYWYQQSLDQGLQFLIQYYNGEERAKGNILERFSAQQFPDLHSELNLSSLELGDSALYFCASSPHGGSSTDTQYFGPGTRLTVL.

The V gene is TRBV9, the J gene TRBJ2-3; D is undetermined. This CDR3 region has 14 residues. Per the germline V gene, CDR1 is SGDLS and CDR2 is YYNGEE. V was trimmed by 0 bases and J by 2 bases, leaving 7 bases between them. In nucleotides, the CDR3 is TGTGCCAGCAGCGTAGGACTTAACACAGATACGCAGTATTTT. Protein product: CASSVGLNTDTQYF.

V is TRBV12-5 and J is TRBJ1-2; 12 nucleotides align to TRBD1. The ends lost 2 bases at V and 1 base at J; junction bases unmatched: 5. CDR1 and CDR2 from the germline V gene are LGHNT and FRNRAP. This CDR3 region has 17 residues. The CDR3 here is CASGLMGTGGYNYGYTF. The DNA for the CDR3 is TGTGCTAGTGGTTTGATGGGGACAGGGGGCTATAACTATGGCTACACCTTC. The entire variable domain, with the rest obtained from reference TRBV12-5 and TRBJ1-2, is as follows: DARVTQTPRHKVTEMGQEVTMRCQPILGHNTVFWYRQTMMQGLELLAYFRNRAPLDDSGMPKDRFSAEMPDATLATLKIQPSEPRDSAVYFCASGLMGTGGYNYGYTFGSGTRLTVV.

The V call is TRBV19, the J call TRBJ2-7; 12 bases map to TRBD1. V trimming: 3 bases; J trimming: 6 bases; junction bases outside the gene matches: 6. Germline V gives CDR1 LNHDA, CDR2 SQIVND (reference sequence). The CDR3 runs 15 residues. CDR3 coding DNA: TGTGCCAGTAGTATTTTGGGACAGGGGGCTGGCGAGCAGTACTTC. It codes for CASSILGQGAGEQYF.

This chain links TRBV7-3 with TRBJ2-3; a weak D match, TRBD1 (5 bases). Germline CDR1 SGHTA, CDR2 FQGTGA. V was trimmed by 5 bases and J by 1 base, leaving 10 bases between them. The CDR3 runs to 14 residues. CDR3 in DNA: TGTGCCAGCAGCCTAGGACATGGCACAGATACGCAGTATTTT. It yields the protein CASSLGHGTDTQYF. The whole variable domain, filled in from reference TRBV7-3 and TRBJ2-3, reads GAGVSQTPSNKVTEKGKYVELRCDPISGHTALYWYRQSLGQGPEFLIYFQGTGAADDSGLPNDRFFAVRPEGSVSTLKIQRTERGDSAVYLCASSLGHGTDTQYFGPGTRLTVL.

The chain combines TRBV5-1 with TRBJ2-7; 12 nucleotides line up with TRBD2. The trim removed 4 bases at V and 6 bases at J, leaving 11 bases unmatched. Germline assignment: CDR1 SGHRS and CDR2 YFSETQ. The CDR3 runs 16 residues. The CDR3 DNA reads as TGCGCCAGCAGCCCTGCCCTAGCGGGAGGGTCTAGCGAGCAGTACTTC. Amino acid sequence: CASSPALAGGSSEQYF. The entire variable domain, with the rest obtained from reference TRBV5-1 and TRBJ2-7, is as follows: KAGVTQTPRYLIKTRGQQVTLSCSPISGHRSVSWYQQTPGQGLQFLFEYFSETQRNKGNFPGRFSGRQFSNSRSEMNVSTLELGDSALYLCASSPALAGGSSEQYFGPGTRLTVT.

The J gene is TRBJ2-7, the V gene TRBV27; D is unclear. Germline V gene data show CDR1 as MNHEY and CDR2 as SMNVEV (reference sequence). The CDR3 runs to 12 residues. Trimming pared 8 bases from V and 3 bases from J, leaving 11 bases between. This chain's CDR3 is CASGEVLYEQYF. In DNA, the CDR3 is TGTGCCAGCGGTGAGGTTCTCTACGAGCAGTACTTC.

The chain has TRBV13 and TRBJ1-2, with 8 bases aligning to TRBD1. The CDR3 totals 14 residues. Germline assignment: CDR1 PRHDT and CDR2 FYEKMQ (reference sequence). J was trimmed by 4 bases and V by 5 bases; bases with no gene match: 6. In DNA, the CDR3 is TGTGCCAGCAGCGAGACAGGGGAGGCCTATGGCTACACCTTC. Amino acid sequence: CASSETGEAYGYTF.

This rearrangement joins TRBV6-5 to TRBJ1-1, with D maybe TRBD1 (6 bases). The CDR3 contains 14 residues. Between the trimmed V and J ends, which lost 6 bases and 3 bases, there was a span of 14 bases. In germline, CDR1 is MNHEY, CDR2 SVGAGI. For the CDR3, the DNA is TGTGCCAGCAGGGTGACAGGAGGAGACACTGAAGCTTTCTTT. Its protein product is CASRVTGGDTEAFF.

This chain connects TRBV7-9 to TRBJ2-7; D is perhaps TRBD1 or TRBD2 (5 bases each). The V end lost 4 bases, the J end lost 7 bases, and 20 bases lay between the germline ends. Germline values: CDR1 SEHNR, CDR2 FQNEAQ (reference sequence). The CDR3 has 15 residues. CDR3 sequence reads: CASSSAGTAVKEQYF. In DNA, the CDR3 is TGTGCCAGCAGCTCCGCCGGGACCGCCGTGAAGGAGCAGTACTTC. Filled out from reference TRBV7-9 and TRBJ2-7, the complete variable domain reads DTGVSQNPRHKITKRGQNVTFRCDPISEHNRLYWYRQTLGQGPEFLTYFQNEAQLEKSRLLSDRFSAERPKGSFSTLEIQRTEQGDSAMYLCASSSAGTAVKEQYFGPGTRLTVT.

Sample share makes this clone medium-sized (0.01 to 0.1%). This rearrangement joins TRBV10-1 to TRBJ1-1; D not certain. CDR1 is WNHNN and CDR2 is SYGVQD in the germline V gene (reference sequence). Trimming pared 3 bases from V and 1 base from J, leaving 9 bases between. The CDR3 runs to 14 residues. The CDR3 sequence: CASSDGKPNTEAFF. The CDR3 DNA reads TGCGCCAGCAGTGATGGGAAGCCGAACACTGAAGCTTTCTTT.